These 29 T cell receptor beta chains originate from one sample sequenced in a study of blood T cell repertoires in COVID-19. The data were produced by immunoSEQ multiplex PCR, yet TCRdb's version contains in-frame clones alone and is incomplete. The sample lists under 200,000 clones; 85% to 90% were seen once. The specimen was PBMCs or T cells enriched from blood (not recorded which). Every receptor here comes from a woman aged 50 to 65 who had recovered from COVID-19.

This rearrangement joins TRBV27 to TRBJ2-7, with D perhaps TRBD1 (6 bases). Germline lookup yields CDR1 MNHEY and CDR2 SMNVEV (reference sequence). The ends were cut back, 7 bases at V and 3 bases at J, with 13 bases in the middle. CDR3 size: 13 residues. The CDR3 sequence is CASNQGQVYEQYF. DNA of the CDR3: TGTGCCAGCAACCAGGGACAAGTCTACGAGCAGTACTTC.

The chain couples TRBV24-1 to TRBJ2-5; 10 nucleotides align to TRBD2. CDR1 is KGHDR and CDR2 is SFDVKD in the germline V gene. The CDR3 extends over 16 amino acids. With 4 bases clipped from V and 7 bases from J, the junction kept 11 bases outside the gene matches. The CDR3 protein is CATSDRRTSGRGTQYF. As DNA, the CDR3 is TGTGCCACCAGTGACCGTAGGACTAGCGGACGGGGGACCCAGTACTTC.

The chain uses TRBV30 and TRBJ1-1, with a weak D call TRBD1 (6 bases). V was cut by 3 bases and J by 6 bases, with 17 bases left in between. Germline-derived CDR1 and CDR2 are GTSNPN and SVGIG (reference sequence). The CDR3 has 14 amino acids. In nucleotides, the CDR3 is TGTGCCTGGAGACTGGACAGCCCTGGGGCTGAAGCTTTCTTT. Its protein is CAWRLDSPGAEAFF.

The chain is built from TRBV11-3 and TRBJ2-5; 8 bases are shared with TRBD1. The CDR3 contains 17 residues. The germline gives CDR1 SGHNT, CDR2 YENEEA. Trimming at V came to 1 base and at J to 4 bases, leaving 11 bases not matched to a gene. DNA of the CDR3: TGTGCCAGCAGCTTAGCCACCCCAGGGGGCGGAGGAGAGACCCAGTACTTC. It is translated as CASSLATPGGGGETQYF.

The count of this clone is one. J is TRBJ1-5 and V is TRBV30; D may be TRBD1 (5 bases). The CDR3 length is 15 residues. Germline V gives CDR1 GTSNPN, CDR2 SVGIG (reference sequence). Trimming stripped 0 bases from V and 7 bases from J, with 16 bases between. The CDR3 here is CAWSVSGPGVQPQHF. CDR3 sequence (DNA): TGTGCCTGGAGTGTATCCGGGCCGGGGGTCCAGCCCCAGCATTTT.

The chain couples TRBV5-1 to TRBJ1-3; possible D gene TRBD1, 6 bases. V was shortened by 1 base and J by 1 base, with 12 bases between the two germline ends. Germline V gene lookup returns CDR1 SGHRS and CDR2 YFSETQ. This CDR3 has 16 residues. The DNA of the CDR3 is TGCGCCAGCAGCTTGCTACAGGGTGGATCTGGAAACACCATATATTTT. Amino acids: CASSLLQGGSGNTIYF.

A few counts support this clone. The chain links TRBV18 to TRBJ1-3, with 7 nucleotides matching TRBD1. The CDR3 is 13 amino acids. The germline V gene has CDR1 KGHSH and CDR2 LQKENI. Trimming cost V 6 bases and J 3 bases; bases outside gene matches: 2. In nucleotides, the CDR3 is TGTGCCAGCTCCGGGACAGATGGAAACACCATATATTTT. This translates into CASSGTDGNTIYF.

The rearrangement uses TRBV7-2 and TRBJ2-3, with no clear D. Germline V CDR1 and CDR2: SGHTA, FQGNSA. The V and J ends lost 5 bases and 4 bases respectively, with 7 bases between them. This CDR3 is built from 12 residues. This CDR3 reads CASSLPADTQYF. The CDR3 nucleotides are TGTGCCAGCAGCCTACCGGCAGATACGCAGTATTTT.

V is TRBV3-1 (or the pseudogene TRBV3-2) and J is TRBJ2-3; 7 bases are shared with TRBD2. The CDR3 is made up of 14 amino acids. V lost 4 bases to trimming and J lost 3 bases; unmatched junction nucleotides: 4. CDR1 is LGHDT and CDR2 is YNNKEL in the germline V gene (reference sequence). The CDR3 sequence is CASSPGGITDTQYF. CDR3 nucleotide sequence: TGTGCCAGCAGCCCCGGGGGGATAACAGATACGCAGTATTTT.

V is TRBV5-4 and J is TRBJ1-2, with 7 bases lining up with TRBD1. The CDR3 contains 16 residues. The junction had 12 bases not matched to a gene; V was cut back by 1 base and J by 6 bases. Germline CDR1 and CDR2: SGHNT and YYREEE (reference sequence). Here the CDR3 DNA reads TGTGCCAGCAGCTTGCCCCGCGACAGGGCGAGGGATGGCTACACCTTC. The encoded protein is CASSLPRDRARDGYTF.

The CDR3 DNA is TGTGCCAGTAGTAGGGGGGGATATGAGCAGTTCTTC. It translates to CASSRGGYEQFF. The rearrangement uses TRBV19 and TRBJ2-1, with TRBD2 identical over 7 bases. CDR1 is LNHDA and CDR2 is SQIVND in the germline V gene (reference sequence). The CDR3 totals 12 residues. Losses at the gene ends were 4 bases for V and 8 bases for J; bases not matched to a gene: 2.

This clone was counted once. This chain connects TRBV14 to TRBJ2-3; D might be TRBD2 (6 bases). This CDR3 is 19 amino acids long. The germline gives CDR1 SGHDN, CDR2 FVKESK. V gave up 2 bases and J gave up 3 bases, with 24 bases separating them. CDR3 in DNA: TGTGCCAGCAGCCAAAGAGCCCGTCTGCGGGACCGCCAAACAGATACGCAGTATTTT. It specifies CASSQRARLRDRQTDTQYF.

The CDR3 nucleotides are TGTGCCAGCAGTTATGAGGGTTGGAATGAGCAGTTCTTC. This encodes CASSYEGWNEQFF. This chain links TRBV6-5 with TRBJ2-1; a weak D match, TRBD2 (5 bases). The length of the CDR3 is 13 residues. The germline gives CDR1 MNHEY, CDR2 SVGAGI. V lost 3 bases and J 7 bases, leaving 10 bases between the germline ends.

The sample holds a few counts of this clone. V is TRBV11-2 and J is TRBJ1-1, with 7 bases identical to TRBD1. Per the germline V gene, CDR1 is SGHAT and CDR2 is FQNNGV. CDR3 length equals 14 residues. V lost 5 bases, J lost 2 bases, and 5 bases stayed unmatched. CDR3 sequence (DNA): TGTGCCAGCAGCGGGGACAGAGTTAACACTGAAGCTTTCTTT. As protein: CASSGDRVNTEAFF.

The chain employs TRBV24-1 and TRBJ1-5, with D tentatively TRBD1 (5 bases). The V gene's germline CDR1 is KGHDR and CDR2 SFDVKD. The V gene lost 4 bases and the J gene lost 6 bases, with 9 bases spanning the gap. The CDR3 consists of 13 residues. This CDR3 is CATSEGGTQPQHF. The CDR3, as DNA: TGTGCCACCAGTGAGGGGGGGACTCAGCCCCAGCATTTT.

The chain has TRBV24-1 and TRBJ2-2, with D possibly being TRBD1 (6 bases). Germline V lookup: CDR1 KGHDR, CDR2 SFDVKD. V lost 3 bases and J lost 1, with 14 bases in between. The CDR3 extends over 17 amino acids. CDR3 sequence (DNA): TGTGCCACCAGTGATGTGGGGGCGCGGATGAACACCGGGGAGCTGTTTTTT. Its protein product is CATSDVGARMNTGELFF.

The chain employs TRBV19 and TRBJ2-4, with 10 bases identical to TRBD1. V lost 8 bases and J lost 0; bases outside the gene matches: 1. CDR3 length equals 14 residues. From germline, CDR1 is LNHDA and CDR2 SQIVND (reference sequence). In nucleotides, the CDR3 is TGTGCCAGTGGACAGGGGGTAGCCAAAAACATTCAGTACTTC. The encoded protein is CASGQGVAKNIQYF.

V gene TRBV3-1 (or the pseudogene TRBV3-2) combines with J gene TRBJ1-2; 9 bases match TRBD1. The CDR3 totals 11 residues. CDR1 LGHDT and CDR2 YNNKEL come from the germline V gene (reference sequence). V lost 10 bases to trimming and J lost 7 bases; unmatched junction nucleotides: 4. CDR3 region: CATGQGGGYTF. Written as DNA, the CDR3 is TGTGCCACGGGACAGGGTGGTGGCTACACCTTC.

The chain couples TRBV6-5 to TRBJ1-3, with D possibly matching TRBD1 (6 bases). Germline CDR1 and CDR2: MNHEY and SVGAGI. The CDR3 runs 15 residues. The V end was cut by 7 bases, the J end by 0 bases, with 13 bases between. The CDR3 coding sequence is TGTGCCAGCATGTTAACAGGGTACTCTGGAAACACCATATATTTT. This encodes CASMLTGYSGNTIYF.

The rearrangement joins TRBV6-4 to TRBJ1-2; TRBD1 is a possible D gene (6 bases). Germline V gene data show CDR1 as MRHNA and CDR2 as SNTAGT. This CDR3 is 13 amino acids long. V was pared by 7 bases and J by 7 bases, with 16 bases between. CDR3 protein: CASTGDFGGGYTF. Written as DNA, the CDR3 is TGTGCCAGCACAGGGGATTTTGGGGGTGGCTACACCTTC.

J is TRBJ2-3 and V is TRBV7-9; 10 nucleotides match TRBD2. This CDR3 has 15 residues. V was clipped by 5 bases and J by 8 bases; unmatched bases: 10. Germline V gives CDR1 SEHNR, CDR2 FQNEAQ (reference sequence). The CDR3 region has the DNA TGTGCCAGCAGCGAAACTAGCGGGGTGCTTCGTACGCAGTATTTT. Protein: CASSETSGVLRTQYF. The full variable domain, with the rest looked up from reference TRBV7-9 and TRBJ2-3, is DTGVSQNPRHKITKRGQNVTFRCDPISEHNRLYWYRQTLGQGPEFLTYFQNEAQLEKSRLLSDRFSAERPKGSFSTLEIQRTEQGDSAMYLCASSETSGVLRTQYFGPGTRLTVL.

The CDR3 nucleotides are TGTGCCAGCTCACTGACAGGGAGCAATGAGCAGTTCTTC. Protein product: CASSLTGSNEQFF. The chain recombines TRBV18 with TRBJ2-1; 7 bases match TRBD1. With V trimmed by 4 bases and J by 6 bases, 3 bases remained unmatched. The CDR3 is 13 amino acids. Germline V CDR1 and CDR2: KGHSH, LQKENI.

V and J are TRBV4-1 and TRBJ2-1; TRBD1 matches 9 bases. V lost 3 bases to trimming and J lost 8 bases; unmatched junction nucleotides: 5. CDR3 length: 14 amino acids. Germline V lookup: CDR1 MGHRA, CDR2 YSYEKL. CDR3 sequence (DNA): TGCGCCAGCAGCCAGAATACAGGGGGCGATGAGCAGTTCTTC. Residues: CASSQNTGGDEQFF.

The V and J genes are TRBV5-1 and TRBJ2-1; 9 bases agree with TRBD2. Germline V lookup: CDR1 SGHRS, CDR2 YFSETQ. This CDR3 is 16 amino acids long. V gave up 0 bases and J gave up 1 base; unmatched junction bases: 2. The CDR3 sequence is CASSLGAGGSYNEQFF. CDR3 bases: TGCGCCAGCAGCTTGGGCGCGGGGGGGTCCTACAATGAGCAGTTCTTC.

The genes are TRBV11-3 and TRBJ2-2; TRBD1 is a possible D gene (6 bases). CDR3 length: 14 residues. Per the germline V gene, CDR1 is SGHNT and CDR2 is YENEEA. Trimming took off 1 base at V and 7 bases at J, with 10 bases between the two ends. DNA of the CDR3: TGTGCCAGCAGCTTAGTTGCAGGGGTCGGGGAGCTGTTTTTT. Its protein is CASSLVAGVGELFF.

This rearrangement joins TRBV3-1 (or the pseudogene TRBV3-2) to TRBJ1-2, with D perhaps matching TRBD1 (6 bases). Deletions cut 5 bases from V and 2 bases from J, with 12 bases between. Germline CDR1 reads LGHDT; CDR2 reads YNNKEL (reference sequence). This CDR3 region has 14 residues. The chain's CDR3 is CASSTRGVNYGYTF. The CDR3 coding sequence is TGTGCCAGCAGCACCAGGGGTGTCAACTATGGCTACACCTTC.

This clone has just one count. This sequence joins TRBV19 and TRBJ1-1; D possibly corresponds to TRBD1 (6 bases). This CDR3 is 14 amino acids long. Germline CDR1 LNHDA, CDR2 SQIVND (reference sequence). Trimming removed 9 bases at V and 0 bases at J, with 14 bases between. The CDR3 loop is CASNQGILNTEAFF. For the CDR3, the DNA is TGTGCCAGCAACCAGGGGATCCTGAACACTGAAGCTTTCTTT.

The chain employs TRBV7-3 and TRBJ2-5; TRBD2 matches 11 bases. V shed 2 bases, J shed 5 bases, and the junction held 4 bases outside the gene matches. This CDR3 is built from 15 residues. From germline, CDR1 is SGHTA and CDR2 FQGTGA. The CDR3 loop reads CASSLGGTSGETQYF. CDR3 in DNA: TGTGCCAGCAGCTTAGGTGGGACTAGCGGTGAGACCCAGTACTTC.

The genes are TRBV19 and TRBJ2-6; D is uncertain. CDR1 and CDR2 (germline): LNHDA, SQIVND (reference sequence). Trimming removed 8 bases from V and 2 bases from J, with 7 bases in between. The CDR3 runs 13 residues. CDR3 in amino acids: CASRTAGANVLTF. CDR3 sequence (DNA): TGTGCCAGTCGAACTGCTGGGGCCAACGTCCTGACTTTC.